This T cell receptor (beta chain) stems from a study of OX40 agonist ivuxolimab in advanced cancers. Measured with immunoSEQ multiplex PCR; TCRdb has only the in-frame clones, and not every one. The sample contains around 50,000 clones, 83% of which appear only once. The CDR3 runs 15 residues. CDR1 is SGHTS and CDR2 is YDEGEE in the germline V gene. V dropped 7 bases and J dropped 0 bases, with 16 bases sitting between them. The sequence came from an adult with an advanced solid tumor such as melanoma, head and neck, liver or kidney cancer. The input for sequencing was CD4+ or CD8+ T cells sorted from blood, taken in a trial of the OX40 agonist ivuxolimab. The chain carries TRBV5-8 and TRBJ1-1; a possible D gene is TRBD1 (6 bases). CDR3: CASPRQAKLNTEAFF. The CDR3 nucleotides read TGTGCCAGCCCCCGACAGGCTAAATTGAACACTGAAGCTTTCTTT. The full variable domain, completed using reference TRBV5-8 and TRBJ1-1, is EAGVTQSPTHLIKTRGQQATLRCSPISGHTSVYWYQQALGLGLQFLLWYDEGEERNRGNFPPRFSGRQFPNYSSELNVNALELEDSALYLCASPRQAKLNTEAFFGQGTRLTVV.